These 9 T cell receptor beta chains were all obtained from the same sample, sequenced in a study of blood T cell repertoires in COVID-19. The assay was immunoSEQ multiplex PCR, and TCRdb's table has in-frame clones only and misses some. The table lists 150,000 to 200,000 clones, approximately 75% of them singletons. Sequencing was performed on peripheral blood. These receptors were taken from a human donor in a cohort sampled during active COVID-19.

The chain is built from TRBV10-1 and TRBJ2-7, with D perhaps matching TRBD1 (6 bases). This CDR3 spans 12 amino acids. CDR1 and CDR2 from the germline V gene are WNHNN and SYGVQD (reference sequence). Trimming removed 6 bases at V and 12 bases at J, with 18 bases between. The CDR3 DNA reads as TGCGCCAGCAGAGATCGGGACACCCCCTGGTACTTC. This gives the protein CASRDRDTPWYF.

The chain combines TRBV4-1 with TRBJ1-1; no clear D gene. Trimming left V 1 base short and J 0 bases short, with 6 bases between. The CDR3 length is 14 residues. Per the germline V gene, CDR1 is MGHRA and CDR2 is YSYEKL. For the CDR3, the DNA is TGCGCCAGCAGCCAAGGAGTTTTGAACACTGAAGCTTTCTTT. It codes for CASSQGVLNTEAFF.

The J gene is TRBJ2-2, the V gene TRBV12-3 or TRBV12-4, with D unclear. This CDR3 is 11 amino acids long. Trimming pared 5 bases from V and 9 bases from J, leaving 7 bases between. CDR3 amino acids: CASSSPRELFF. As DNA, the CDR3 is TGTGCCAGCAGTAGCCCCCGGGAGCTGTTTTTT.

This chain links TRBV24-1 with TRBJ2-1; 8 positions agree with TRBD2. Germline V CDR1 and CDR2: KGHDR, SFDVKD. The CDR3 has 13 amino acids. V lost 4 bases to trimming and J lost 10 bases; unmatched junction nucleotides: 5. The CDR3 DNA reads TGTGCCACCAGTGAATCTAGCGGGCCCGAGCAGTTCTTC. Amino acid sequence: CATSESSGPEQFF.

The CDR3 nucleotides are TGCGCCAGCAGCTCGACAGGGTTGGATCAATACATTCAGTACTTC. Its protein product is CASSSTGLDQYIQYF. The rearrangement links TRBV5-1 to TRBJ2-4; TRBD1 aligns across 7 bases. CDR1 is SGHRS and CDR2 is YFSETQ in the germline V gene. This CDR3 has 15 amino acids. Unmatched junction bases numbered 11, after V lost 3 bases and J lost 8 bases.

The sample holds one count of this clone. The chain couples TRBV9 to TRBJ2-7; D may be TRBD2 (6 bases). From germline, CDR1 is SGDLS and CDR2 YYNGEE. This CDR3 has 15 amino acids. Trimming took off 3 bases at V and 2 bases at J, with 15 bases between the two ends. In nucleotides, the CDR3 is TGTGCCAGCAGCGCCCTAGCGCATCCGACCTACGAGCAGTACTTC. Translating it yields CASSALAHPTYEQYF.

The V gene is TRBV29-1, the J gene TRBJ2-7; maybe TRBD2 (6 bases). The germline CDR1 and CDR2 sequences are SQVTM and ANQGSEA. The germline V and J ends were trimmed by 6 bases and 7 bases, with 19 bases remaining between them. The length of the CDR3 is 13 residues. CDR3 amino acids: CSVERVDFGEQYF. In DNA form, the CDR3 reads TGCAGCGTGGAGCGGGTGGATTTTGGGGAGCAGTACTTC.

The CDR3 loop reads CASSLVSGGTGTQYF. The CDR3 region has the DNA TGTGCCAGCAGCTTAGTTAGCGGGGGGACGGGTACGCAGTATTTT. The chain uses TRBV7-2 and TRBJ2-3, with 10 bases that match TRBD2. Looked up from germline, CDR1 is SGHTA and CDR2 is FQGNSA. With V trimmed by 1 base and J by 8 bases, 6 bases remained unmatched. The CDR3 covers 15 residues.

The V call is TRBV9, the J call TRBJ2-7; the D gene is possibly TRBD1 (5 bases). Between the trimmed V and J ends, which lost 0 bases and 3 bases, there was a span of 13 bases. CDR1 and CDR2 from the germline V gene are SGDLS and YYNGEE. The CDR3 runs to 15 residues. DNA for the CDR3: TGTGCCAGCAGCGTAGACGACAGCATCGGCTACGAGCAGTACTTC. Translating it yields CASSVDDSIGYEQYF.